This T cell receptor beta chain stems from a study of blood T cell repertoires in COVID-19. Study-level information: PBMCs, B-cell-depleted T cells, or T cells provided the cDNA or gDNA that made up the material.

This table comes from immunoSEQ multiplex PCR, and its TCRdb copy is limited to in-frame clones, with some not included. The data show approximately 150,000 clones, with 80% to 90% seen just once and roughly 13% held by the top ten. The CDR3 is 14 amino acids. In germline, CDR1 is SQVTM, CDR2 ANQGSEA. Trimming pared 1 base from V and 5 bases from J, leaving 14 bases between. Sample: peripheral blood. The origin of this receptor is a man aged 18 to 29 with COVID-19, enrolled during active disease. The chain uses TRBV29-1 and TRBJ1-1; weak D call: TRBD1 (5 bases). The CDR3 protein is CSVEVWGRVTEAFF. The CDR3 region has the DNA TGCAGCGTTGAAGTCTGGGGCAGGGTGACTGAAGCTTTCTTT.